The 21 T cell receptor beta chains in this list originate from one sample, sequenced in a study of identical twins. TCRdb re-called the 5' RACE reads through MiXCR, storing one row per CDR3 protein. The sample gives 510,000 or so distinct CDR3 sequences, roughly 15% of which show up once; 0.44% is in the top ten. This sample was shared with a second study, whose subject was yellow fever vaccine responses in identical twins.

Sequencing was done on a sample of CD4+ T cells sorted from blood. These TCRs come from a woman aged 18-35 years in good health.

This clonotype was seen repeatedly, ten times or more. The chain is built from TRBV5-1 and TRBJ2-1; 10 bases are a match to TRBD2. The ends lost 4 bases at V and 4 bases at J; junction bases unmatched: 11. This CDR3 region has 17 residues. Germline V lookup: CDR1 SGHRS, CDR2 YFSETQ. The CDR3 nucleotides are TGCGCCAGCAGCCCACCCTCGGGACTAGCGTTTTACAATGAGCAGTTCTTC. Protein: CASSPPSGLAFYNEQFF.

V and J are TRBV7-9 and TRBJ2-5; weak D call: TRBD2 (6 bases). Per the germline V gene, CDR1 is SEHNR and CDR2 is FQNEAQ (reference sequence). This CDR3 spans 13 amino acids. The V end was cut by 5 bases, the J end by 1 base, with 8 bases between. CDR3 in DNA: TGTGCCAGCAGCGAGACTAGCCAAGAGACCCAGTACTTC. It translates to CASSETSQETQYF.

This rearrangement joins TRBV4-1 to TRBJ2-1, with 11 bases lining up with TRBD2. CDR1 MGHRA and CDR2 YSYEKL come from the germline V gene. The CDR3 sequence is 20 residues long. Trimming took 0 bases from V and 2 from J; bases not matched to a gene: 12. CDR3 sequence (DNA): TGCGCCAGCAGCCAAGAGAGGCTAGCGGGGGGAATCCAGACCTACAATGAGCAGTTCTTC. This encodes CASSQERLAGGIQTYNEQFF.

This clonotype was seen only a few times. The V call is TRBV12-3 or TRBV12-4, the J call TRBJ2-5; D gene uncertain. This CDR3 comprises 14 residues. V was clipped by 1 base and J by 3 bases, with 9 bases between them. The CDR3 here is CASSLGPREETQYF. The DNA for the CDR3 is TGTGCCAGCAGTTTAGGACCGAGAGAAGAGACCCAGTACTTC.

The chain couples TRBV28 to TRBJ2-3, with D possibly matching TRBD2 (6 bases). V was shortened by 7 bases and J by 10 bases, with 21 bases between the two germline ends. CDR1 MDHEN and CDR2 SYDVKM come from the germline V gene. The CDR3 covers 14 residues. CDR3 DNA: TGTGCCAGCAATCCTCCCACGTCGGGGGATGCGCAGTATTTT. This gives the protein CASNPPTSGDAQYF.

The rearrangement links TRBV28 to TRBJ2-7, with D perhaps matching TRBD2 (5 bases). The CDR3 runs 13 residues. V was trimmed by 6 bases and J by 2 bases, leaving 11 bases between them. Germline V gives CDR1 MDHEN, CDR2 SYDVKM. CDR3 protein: CASSHGIPYEQYF. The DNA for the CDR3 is TGTGCCAGCAGCCACGGGATTCCCTACGAGCAGTACTTC.

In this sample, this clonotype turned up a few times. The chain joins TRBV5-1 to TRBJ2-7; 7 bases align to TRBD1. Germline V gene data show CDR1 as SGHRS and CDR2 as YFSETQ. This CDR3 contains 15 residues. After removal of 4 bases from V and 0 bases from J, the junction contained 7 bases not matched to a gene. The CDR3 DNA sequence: TGCGCCAGCAGCCCACAGGGGCTACCCTCCTACGAGCAGTACTTC. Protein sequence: CASSPQGLPSYEQYF.

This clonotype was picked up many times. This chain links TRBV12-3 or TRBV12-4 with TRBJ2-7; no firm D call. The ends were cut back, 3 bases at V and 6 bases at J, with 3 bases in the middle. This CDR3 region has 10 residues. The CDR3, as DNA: TGTGCCAGCAGTTTCTGCGAGCAGTACGTC. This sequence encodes CASSFCEQYV.

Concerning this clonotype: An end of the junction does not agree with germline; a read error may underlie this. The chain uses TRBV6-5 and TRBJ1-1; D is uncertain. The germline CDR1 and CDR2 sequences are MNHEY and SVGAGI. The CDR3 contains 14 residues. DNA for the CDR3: TGTGCCAGCAGTTACACGGGTGGAAACAATGAAGCTTTCTTT. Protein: CASSYTGGNNEAFF.

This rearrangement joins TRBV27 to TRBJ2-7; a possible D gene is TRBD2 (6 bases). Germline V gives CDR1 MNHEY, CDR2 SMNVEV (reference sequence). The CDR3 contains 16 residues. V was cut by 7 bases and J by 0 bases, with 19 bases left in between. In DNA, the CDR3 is TGTGCCAGCAAACGAGCGGGCAGGGCAAGCTCCTACGAGCAGTACGTC. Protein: CASKRAGRASSYEQYV.

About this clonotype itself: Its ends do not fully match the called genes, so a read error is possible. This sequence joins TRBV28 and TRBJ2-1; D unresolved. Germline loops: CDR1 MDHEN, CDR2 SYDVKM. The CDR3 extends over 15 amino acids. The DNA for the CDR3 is TGTGCCAGCAGGCCAACTGAGTTGGCCTACAATGAGCAGTTCTTT. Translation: CASRPTELAYNEQFF. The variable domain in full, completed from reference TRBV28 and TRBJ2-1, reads DVKVTQSSRYLVKRTGEKVFLECVQDMDHENMFWYRQDPGLGLRLIYFSYDVKMKEKGDIPEGYSVSREKKERFSLILESASTNQTSMYLCASRPTELAYNEQFFGPGTRLTVL.

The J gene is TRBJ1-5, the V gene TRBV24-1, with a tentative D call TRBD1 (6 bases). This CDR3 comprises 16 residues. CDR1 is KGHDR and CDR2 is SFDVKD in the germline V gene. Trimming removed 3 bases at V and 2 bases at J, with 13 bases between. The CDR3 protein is CATSDGRGAGNQPQHF. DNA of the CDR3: TGTGCCACCAGTGATGGCAGGGGAGCGGGCAATCAGCCCCAGCATTTT.

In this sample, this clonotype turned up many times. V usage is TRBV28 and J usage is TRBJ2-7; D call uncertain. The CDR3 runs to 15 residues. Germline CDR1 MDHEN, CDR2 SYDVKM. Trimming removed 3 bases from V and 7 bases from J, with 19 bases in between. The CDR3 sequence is CASSFGSLISREQYV. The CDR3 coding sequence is TGTGCCAGCAGTTTTGGAAGCCTCATATCCCGGGAGCAGTACGTC.

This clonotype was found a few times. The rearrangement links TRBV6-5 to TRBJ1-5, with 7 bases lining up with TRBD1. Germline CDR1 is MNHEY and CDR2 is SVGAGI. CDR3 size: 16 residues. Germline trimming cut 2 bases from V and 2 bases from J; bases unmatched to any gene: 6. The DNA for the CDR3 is TGTGCCAGCAGTTACCTCACAGGGGTGGGCAATCAGCCCCAGCATTTT. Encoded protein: CASSYLTGVGNQPQHF.

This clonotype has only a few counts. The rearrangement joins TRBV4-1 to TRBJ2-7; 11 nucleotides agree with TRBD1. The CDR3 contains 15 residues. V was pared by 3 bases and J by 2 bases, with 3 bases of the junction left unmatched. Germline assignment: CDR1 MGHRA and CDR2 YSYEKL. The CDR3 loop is CASSHPGQGAYEQYF. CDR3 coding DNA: TGCGCCAGCAGCCATCCGGGACAGGGGGCCTACGAGCAGTACTTC.

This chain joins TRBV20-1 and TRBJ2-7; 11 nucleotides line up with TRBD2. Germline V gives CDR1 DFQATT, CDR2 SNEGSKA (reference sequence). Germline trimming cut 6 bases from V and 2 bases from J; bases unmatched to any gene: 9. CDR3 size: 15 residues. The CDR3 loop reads CSAPLGSGGAYEQYV. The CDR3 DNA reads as TGCAGTGCCCCGCTGGGTAGCGGGGGGGCCTACGAGCAGTACGTC.

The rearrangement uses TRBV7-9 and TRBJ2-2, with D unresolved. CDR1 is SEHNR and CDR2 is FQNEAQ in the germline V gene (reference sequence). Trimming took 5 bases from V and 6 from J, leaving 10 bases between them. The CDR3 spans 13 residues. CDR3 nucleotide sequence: TGTGCCAGCAGCAGCCTAGAGGCCGGGGAGCTGTTTTTT. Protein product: CASSSLEAGELFF.

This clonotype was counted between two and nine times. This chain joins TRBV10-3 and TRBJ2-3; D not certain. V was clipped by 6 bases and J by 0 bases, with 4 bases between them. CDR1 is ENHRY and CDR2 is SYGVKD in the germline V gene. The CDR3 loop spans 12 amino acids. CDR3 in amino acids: CAISISTDTQYF. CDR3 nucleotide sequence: TGTGCCATCAGCATCAGCACAGATACGCAGTATTTT.

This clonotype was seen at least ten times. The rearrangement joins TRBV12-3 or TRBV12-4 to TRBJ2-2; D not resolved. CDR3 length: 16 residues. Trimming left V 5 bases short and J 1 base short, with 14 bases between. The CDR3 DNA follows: TGTGCCAGCAGTCCCCGTGCGATAGAGAACACCGGGGAGCTGTTTTTT. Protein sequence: CASSPRAIENTGELFF.

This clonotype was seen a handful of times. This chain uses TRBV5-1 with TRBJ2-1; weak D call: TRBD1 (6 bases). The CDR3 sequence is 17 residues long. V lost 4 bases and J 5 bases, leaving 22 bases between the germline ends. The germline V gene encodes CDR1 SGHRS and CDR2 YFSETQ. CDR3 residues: CASSPAGTPGQNNEQFF. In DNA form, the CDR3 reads TGCGCCAGCAGCCCAGCCGGGACACCCGGGCAAAACAATGAGCAGTTCTTC.

The CDR3 region is CASSPMTPNYEQYF. The CDR3 nucleotides are TGTGCCAGCAGCCCCATGACTCCTAACTACGAGCAGTACTTC. The J gene is TRBJ2-7, the V gene TRBV7-8, with no clear D. Germline V gives CDR1 SGHVS, CDR2 FQNEAQ. Trimming pared 5 bases from V and 3 bases from J, leaving 14 bases between. The CDR3 totals 14 residues.